This T cell receptor (beta chain) was captured by sequencing in a study of T cells in localized non-small cell lung cancer. Study outcomes and limitations: Longer survival (overall) was linked to higher T cell density in blood. Exceeding tumor, uninvolved adjacent lung had the highest T cell clonality.

About this clone: The antigen is undetermined.

This table comes from immunoSEQ multiplex PCR, and its TCRdb copy is limited to in-frame clones, with some not included. The repertoire holds 45,000 to 55,000 clones, with 86% as singletons. This TCR was recovered from a male donor aged 60 or older with stage III squamous cell lung carcinoma. The sequencing here drew on peripheral blood, taken before any cancer treatment.

CDR3 amino acids: CSVAGWRYQETQYF. The CDR3 coding sequence is TGCAGCGTCGCGGGGTGGCGGTACCAAGAGACCCAGTACTTC. The V gene is TRBV29-1, the J gene TRBJ2-5; TRBD2 is a possible D gene (6 bases). Germline V gene data show CDR1 as SQVTM and CDR2 as ANQGSEA. The V gene lost 6 bases and the J gene lost 0 bases, with 14 bases spanning the gap. There are 14 residues in the CDR3.